These 2 T cell receptor beta chains came from one sample sequenced in a study of shared clonotypes between healthy human individuals. Assay: immunoSEQ multiplex PCR; the TCRdb copy retains only in-frame clones and omits some. The profile shows under 2.5 million clones, roughly 92% of them singletons. Material: naive CD4+ T cells from PBMCs. Described subset: CD45RA+ positively selected. All receptors come from a man aged 18-30 years in good health. Some clones in this sample may be carry-over from other donors' samples.

Only one count was recorded for this clone. The rearrangement joins TRBV7-9 to TRBJ2-2; the D gene is possibly TRBD1 (6 bases). Germline loops: CDR1 SEHNR, CDR2 FQNEAQ (reference sequence). The length of the CDR3 is 14 residues. The V gene lost 5 bases and the J gene lost 7 bases, with 14 bases spanning the gap. CDR3 sequence: CASSLLDSYGELFF. DNA of the CDR3: TGTGCCAGCAGCCTGTTGGACAGCTACGGGGAGCTGTTTTTT.

The J gene is TRBJ2-2, the V gene TRBV9, with 9 bases lining up with TRBD2. The CDR3 has 14 residues. J was trimmed by 8 bases and V by 3 bases; bases with no gene match: 5. Germline loops: CDR1 SGDLS, CDR2 YYNGEE. In DNA form, the CDR3 reads TGTGCCAGCAGCGACGGACTAGCGAGGGGGGAGCTGTTTTTT. Translated: CASSDGLARGELFF.